This TCR beta chain was identified in a study of T cell clones after liver transplantation. Trimming shortened V by 3 bases and J by 5 bases, and 7 bases separated the two germline ends. The CDR3 is 11 residues long. CDR1 is DFQATT, CDR2 SNEGSKA, per germline (reference sequence). The protocol was immunoSEQ multiplex PCR, while the TCRdb copy is restricted to in-frame clones and leaves out a portion. The profile shows under 90,000 clones, under 90% of them singletons. This sequence joins TRBV20-1 and TRBJ1-2, with TRBD1 as a possible D gene (5 bases). The sequencing used CD4+ T cells from blood, collected before liver transplant. This sequence was found in a human donor who received a liver transplant. CDR3 sequence (DNA): TGCAGTGCTAGGGGGCAATATGGCTACACCTTC. It specifies CSARGQYGYTF.